A single sample gave rise to the 26 T cell receptor beta chains below, sequenced in a study of shared clonotypes between healthy human individuals. Repertoires were generated with immunoSEQ multiplex PCR, while TCRdb's copy carries only in-frame clones and drops some. The sample shows millions of clones, approximately 94% of them seen only once. Naive CD8 cells were CD45RO-negative, positively selected for CCR7, excluding terminally differentiated effector memory CD45RA+ cells. Sequencing was done on a sample of naive CD8+ T cells from PBMCs. Receptors originate from a man between 18 and 35 years old in good health. Some clones in this sample may be carry-over from other donors' samples.

V is TRBV5-6 and J is TRBJ2-2, with 10 bases lining up with TRBD1. CDR1 and CDR2 (germline): SGHDT, YYEEEE. Trimming removed 5 bases from V and 7 bases from J; junction bases left unmatched: 5. The CDR3 is 14 amino acids. CDR3 coding DNA: TGTGCCAGCAGGACAGGGGGCGTAAACGGGGAGCTGTTTTTT. Residues: CASRTGGVNGELFF. The full variable domain, its missing parts supplied by reference TRBV5-6 and TRBJ2-2, is DAGVTQSPTHLIKTRGQQVTLRCSPKSGHDTVSWYQQALGQGPQFIFQYYEEEERQRGNFPDRFSGHQFPNYSSELNVNALLLGDSALYLCASRTGGVNGELFFGEGSRLTVL.

The chain uses TRBV5-5 and TRBJ1-3; D gene ambiguous. Looked up from germline, CDR1 is SGHKS and CDR2 is YYEKEE (reference sequence). V was trimmed by 4 bases and J by 2 bases, leaving 10 bases between them. The CDR3 is 14 amino acids. The CDR3: CASSPDGAGNTIYF. Here the CDR3 DNA reads TGTGCCAGCAGCCCGGACGGCGCTGGAAACACCATATATTTT.

This clone was recorded only once. V is TRBV7-6 and J is TRBJ1-2; tentatively, D is TRBD1 (5 bases). The CDR3 totals 15 residues. V lost 4 bases to trimming and J lost 4 bases, with 16 bases between them. Germline assignment: CDR1 SGHVS and CDR2 FNYEAQ. The CDR3 DNA is TGTGCCAGCAGCTCATCCGGGACTCCGACCTATGGCTACACCTTC. As protein: CASSSSGTPTYGYTF.

The chain carries TRBV28 and TRBJ1-5, with D perhaps TRBD1 (5 bases). CDR3 length equals 14 residues. V was cut by 4 bases and J by 6 bases, with 13 bases left in between. Germline lookup yields CDR1 MDHEN and CDR2 SYDVKM. CDR3 residues: CASSSPRQSQPQHF. Written as DNA, the CDR3 is TGTGCCAGCAGTTCCCCCCGACAGAGTCAGCCCCAGCATTTT.

V usage is TRBV28 and J usage is TRBJ2-7; 8 nucleotides align to TRBD1. The germline CDR1 and CDR2 sequences are MDHEN and SYDVKM. Unmatched junction bases numbered 14, after V lost 6 bases and J lost 4 bases. The CDR3 sequence is 16 residues long. CDR3: CASSASAGRGLYEQYF. In DNA form, the CDR3 reads TGTGCCAGCAGCGCTTCGGCGGGCAGGGGGCTATACGAGCAGTACTTC.

This clone is a singleton in its sample. This chain connects TRBV7-8 to TRBJ2-7; the match to TRBD2 covers 7 bases. CDR1 and CDR2 from the germline V gene are SGHVS and FQNEAQ. Germline trimming cut 5 bases from V and 0 bases from J; bases unmatched to any gene: 4. The CDR3 length is 14 residues. CDR3 nucleotide sequence: TGTGCCAGCAGCGACACTAGCGTCTCCTACGAGCAGTACTTC. It yields the protein CASSDTSVSYEQYF.

This clone showed up just once. The chain links TRBV4-1 to TRBJ2-3, with D perhaps TRBD2 (6 bases). CDR3 size: 16 residues. Germline CDR1 is MGHRA and CDR2 is YSYEKL. V dropped 2 bases and J dropped 2 bases, with 14 bases sitting between them. The CDR3 nucleotides are TGCGCCAGCAGCCAACAAGCGGGCGCCAACACAGATACGCAGTATTTT. It translates to CASSQQAGANTDTQYF.

The V gene is TRBV2, the J gene TRBJ2-3; 10 positions agree with TRBD2. The CDR3 sequence is 16 residues long. Unmatched junction bases numbered 8, after V lost 2 bases and J lost 6 bases. Germline values: CDR1 SNHLY, CDR2 FYNNEI. CDR3 sequence: CASSELLLAGPDTQYF. In DNA form, the CDR3 reads TGTGCCAGCAGTGAATTGTTACTAGCGGGACCCGATACGCAGTATTTT.

The rearrangement uses TRBV6-1 and TRBJ1-4; 7 nucleotides match TRBD1. V trimming: 6 bases; J trimming: 7 bases; junction bases outside the gene matches: 8. CDR3 length equals 14 residues. Per the germline V gene, CDR1 is MNHNS and CDR2 is SASEGT. The CDR3, as DNA: TGTGCCAGCAGGGGGGGCAGGGGGAGTGAAAAACTGTTTTTT. This translates into CASRGGRGSEKLFF.

This chain uses TRBV27 with TRBJ2-5; D may be TRBD1 (5 bases). The CDR3 sequence is 15 residues long. V was shortened by 5 bases and J by 0 bases, with 13 bases between the two germline ends. The germline gives CDR1 MNHEY, CDR2 SMNVEV (reference sequence). The CDR3 protein is CASSPRQSYQETQYF. CDR3 nucleotide sequence: TGTGCCAGCAGTCCACGACAGTCGTACCAAGAGACCCAGTACTTC.

This sequence joins TRBV18 and TRBJ2-7, with D maybe TRBD2 (6 bases). Germline CDR1 reads KGHSH; CDR2 reads LQKENI. The CDR3 totals 14 residues. Trimming took 6 bases from V and 3 from J, leaving 15 bases between them. DNA for the CDR3: TGTGCCAGCTCTTCCTCGGGGGAAGACTACGAGCAGTACTTC. This encodes CASSSSGEDYEQYF.

To note about this clone: Mismatch with germline at one junction end may stem from a read error. This chain joins TRBV9 and TRBJ1-2; 9 nucleotides match TRBD1. Germline CDR1 and CDR2: SGDLS and YYNGEE. The CDR3 spans 17 residues. The CDR3 bases are TGTGCTAGCAGCCCAGGGGACAGGGTGCTTTTCGGCTATGGCTACACCTTC. It encodes CASSPGDRVLFGYGYTF.

The chain couples TRBV4-1 to TRBJ2-1, with 10 positions matching TRBD2. The V segment lost 3 bases and the J segment 5 bases; nucleotides outside the gene matches: 7. The CDR3 runs 16 residues. CDR1 and CDR2 (germline): MGHRA, YSYEKL. CDR3 protein: CASSHPASGSHNEQFF. CDR3 nucleotide sequence: TGCGCCAGCAGCCACCCCGCTAGCGGGAGTCACAATGAGCAGTTCTTC.

This chain links TRBV11-2 with TRBJ2-5; 12 nucleotides agree with TRBD1. The end of the DNA fits TRBJ2-7 better, so the J call may be wrong. Germline CDR1 and CDR2: SGHAT and FQNNGV. The CDR3 sequence is 14 residues long. The CDR3 bases are TGTGCCAGCAGCTGGGACAGGGGGCAGAACGAGCAGTACTTC. It specifies CASSWDRGQNEQYF.

The rearrangement joins TRBV5-1 to TRBJ2-5, with 8 bases aligning to TRBD1. The germline V gene has CDR1 SGHRS and CDR2 YFSETQ. CDR3 length equals 14 residues. The trim removed 4 bases at V and 5 bases at J, leaving 7 bases unmatched. The CDR3 DNA reads TGCGCCAGCAGCCTCCAGGGGGCTAGGGAGACCCAGTACTTC. Its translation: CASSLQGARETQYF.

To note about this clone: Other DNA sequences from this sample encode an identical CDR3 as well. The rearrangement links TRBV28 to TRBJ1-1; D is perhaps TRBD1 (5 bases). The CDR3 is 14 residues long. Germline-derived CDR1 and CDR2 are MDHEN and SYDVKM. The V end lost 2 bases, the J end lost 2 bases, and 9 bases lay between the germline ends. The CDR3 here is CASSLTRVNTEAFF. CDR3 nucleotide sequence: TGTGCCAGCAGTTTAACCAGGGTAAACACTGAAGCTTTCTTT.

The V and J genes are TRBV7-3 and TRBJ2-3, with D possibly TRBD2 on 6 matching bases. The CDR3 extends over 18 amino acids. The ends were cut back, 5 bases at V and 2 bases at J, with 23 bases in the middle. Germline CDR1 and CDR2: SGHTA and FQGTGA. The CDR3 DNA reads TGTGCCAGCAGCCCAAGACTAGTTGTAGGGGCCCTCACAGATACGCAGTATTTT. Its translation is CASSPRLVVGALTDTQYF. Full variable domain (remainder filled in from reference TRBV7-3 and TRBJ2-3): GAGVSQTPSNKVTEKGKYVELRCDPISGHTALYWYRQSLGQGPEFLIYFQGTGAADDSGLPNDRFFAVRPEGSVSTLKIQRTERGDSAVYLCASSPRLVVGALTDTQYFGPGTRLTVL.

The chain joins TRBV7-8 to TRBJ2-1; D is undetermined. The ends were cut back, 7 bases at V and 2 bases at J, with 15 bases in the middle. CDR1 is SGHVS and CDR2 is FQNEAQ in the germline V gene. CDR3 size: 15 residues. The CDR3 is CASIPWPETYNEQFF. Written as DNA, the CDR3 is TGTGCCAGCATCCCCTGGCCGGAGACCTACAATGAGCAGTTCTTC.

The rearrangement uses TRBV28 and TRBJ1-2; D ambiguous. Germline loops: CDR1 MDHEN, CDR2 SYDVKM. The CDR3 runs to 15 residues. Trimming pared 3 bases from V and 0 bases from J, leaving 11 bases between. The CDR3 sequence is CASSFEWAANYGYTF. The DNA for the CDR3 is TGTGCCAGCAGTTTTGAGTGGGCAGCTAACTATGGCTACACCTTC.

V usage is TRBV9 and J usage is TRBJ2-7; a weak D match, TRBD1 (6 bases). The CDR3 spans 15 residues. CDR1 is SGDLS, CDR2 YYNGEE, per germline. V lost 0 bases, J lost 1 base, and 11 bases lay in between. CDR3 sequence reads: CASSVEQGPSYEQYF. CDR3 DNA: TGTGCCAGCAGCGTAGAACAGGGCCCATCCTACGAGCAGTACTTC.

The chain recombines TRBV11-2 with TRBJ2-4; D is perhaps TRBD1 (7 bases). Germline values: CDR1 SGHAT, CDR2 FQNNGV. Trimming pared 2 bases from V and 2 bases from J, leaving 16 bases between. The CDR3 sequence is 17 residues long. In nucleotides, the CDR3 is TGTGCCAGCAGCTTAACTGGCGGGACAGATTCCAAAAACATTCAGTACTTC. Translation gives CASSLTGGTDSKNIQYF.

The rearrangement links TRBV7-8 to TRBJ2-2; a weak D match, TRBD2 (5 bases). The CDR3 is 14 amino acids. V lost 1 base, J lost 5 bases, and 8 bases lay in between. Germline V lookup: CDR1 SGHVS, CDR2 FQNEAQ. The CDR3 protein is CASSLVEGTGELFF. CDR3 DNA: TGTGCCAGCAGCTTAGTAGAGGGAACCGGGGAGCTGTTTTTT. The full variable domain, completed using reference TRBV7-8 and TRBJ2-2, is GAGVSQSPRYKVAKRGQDVALRCDPISGHVSLFWYQQALGQGPEFLTYFQNEAQLDKSGLPSDRFFAERPEGSVSTLKIQRTQQEDSAVYLCASSLVEGTGELFFGEGSRLTVL.

The CDR3 loop reads CASSRGSGETGELFF. In nucleotides, the CDR3 is TGTGCCAGCAGCCGAGGGAGCGGGGAGACCGGGGAGCTGTTTTTT. The rearrangement links TRBV11-3 to TRBJ2-2; 7 nucleotides match TRBD2. CDR3 length: 15 amino acids. Germline CDR1 reads SGHNT; CDR2 reads YENEEA. After removal of 5 bases from V and 5 bases from J, the junction contained 8 bases not matched to a gene. Variable domain in full (rest from reference TRBV11-3 and TRBJ2-2): EAGVVQSPRYKIIEKKQPVAFWCNPISGHNTLYWYLQNLGQGPELLIRYENEEAVDDSQLPKDRFSAERLKGVDSTLKIQPAELGDSAVYLCASSRGSGETGELFFGEGSRLTVL.

V is TRBV30 and J is TRBJ1-1; D gene ambiguous. The CDR3 is 15 residues long. Per the germline V gene, CDR1 is GTSNPN and CDR2 is SVGIG (reference sequence). V shed 0 bases and J shed 0 bases, with 11 bases lying between them. The CDR3: CAWSVHRLMNTEAFF. CDR3 bases: TGTGCCTGGAGTGTACATAGGCTCATGAACACTGAAGCTTTCTTT.

V and J are TRBV6-5 and TRBJ2-7; D remains unclear. Germline CDR1 is MNHEY and CDR2 is SVGAGI. This CDR3 has 12 amino acids. V was cut by 6 bases and J by 7 bases, with 13 bases left in between. The chain's CDR3 is CASSHPPMEQYF. The CDR3 nucleotides read TGTGCCAGCAGCCACCCCCCCATGGAGCAGTACTTC.

The chain has TRBV14 and TRBJ2-3; D unresolved. The germline V gene encodes CDR1 SGHDN and CDR2 FVKESK. The CDR3 extends over 15 amino acids. Trimming shortened V by 0 bases and J by 2 bases, and 9 bases separated the two germline ends. The DNA of the CDR3 is TGTGCCAGCAGCCAAGATAGAACGACCACAGATACGCAGTATTTT. Translated: CASSQDRTTTDTQYF. The entire variable domain, with the rest obtained from reference TRBV14 and TRBJ2-3, is as follows: EAGVTQFPSHSVIEKGQTVTLRCDPISGHDNLYWYRRVMGKEIKFLLHFVKESKQDESGMPNNRFLAERTGGTYSTLKVQPAELEDSGVYFCASSQDRTTTDTQYFGPGTRLTVL.